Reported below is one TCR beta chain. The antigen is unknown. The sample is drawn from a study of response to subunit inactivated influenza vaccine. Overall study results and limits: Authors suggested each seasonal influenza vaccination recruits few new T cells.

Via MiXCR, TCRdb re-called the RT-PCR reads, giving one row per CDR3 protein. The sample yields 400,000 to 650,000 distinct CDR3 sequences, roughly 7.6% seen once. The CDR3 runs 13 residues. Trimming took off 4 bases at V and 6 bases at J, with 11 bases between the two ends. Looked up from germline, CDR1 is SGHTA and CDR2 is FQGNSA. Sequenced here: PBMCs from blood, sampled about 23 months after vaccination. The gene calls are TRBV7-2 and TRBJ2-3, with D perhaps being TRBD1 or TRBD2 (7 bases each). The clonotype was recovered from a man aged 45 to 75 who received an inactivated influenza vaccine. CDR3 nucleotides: TGTGCCAGCAGCTGGCAGGGGGGGGATACGCAGTATTTT. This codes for CASSWQGGDTQYF.